Presented here are 29 T cell receptor beta chains from one specimen sequenced in a study of radiation and T cells in renal cell carcinoma. Noted time point: blood 4 weeks post-SBRT, at nephrectomy. As to treatment: 15 Gy SBRT to primary tumor, nephrectomy 4 weeks later. Generated by immunoSEQ multiplex PCR, the TCRdb table keeps only in-frame clones and is missing some. The data contain roughly 86,000 clones, around four fifths of them singletons. Material: blood, obtained from a patient whose treatment included radiotherapy and nephrectomy. These receptor sequences come from a man aged 50 to 60 with renal cell carcinoma.

J is TRBJ2-2 and V is TRBV27, with unresolved D. Trimming took off 4 bases at V and 5 bases at J, with 5 bases between the two ends. The germline CDR1 and CDR2 sequences are MNHEY and SMNVEV (reference sequence). This CDR3 has 12 residues. CDR3 in DNA: TGTGCCAGCAGTTCCTGGACCGGGGAGCTGTTTTTT. Its translation: CASSSWTGELFF.

The count of this clone is one. With a much larger clone just one base away, this may be a read error. The V gene is TRBV11-2, the J gene TRBJ2-5; maybe TRBD2 (5 bases). The CDR3 loop spans 12 amino acids. Germline V lookup: CDR1 SGHAT, CDR2 FQNNGV. Trimming removed 5 bases from V and 9 bases from J, with 13 bases in between. For the CDR3, the DNA is TGTGCCAGCAGCCCTAGGACGGAGGCCCAGTACTTC. This codes for CASSPRTEAQYF. The complete variable domain, with remaining parts taken from reference TRBV11-2 and TRBJ2-5, reads EAGVAQSPRYKIIEKRQSVAFWCNPISGHATLYWYQQILGQGPKLLIQFQNNGVVDDSQLPKDRFSAERLKGVDSTLKIQPAKLEDSAVYLCASSPRTEAQYFGPGTRLLVL.

The V gene is TRBV7-8, the J gene TRBJ2-7; 10 bases map to TRBD1. V was clipped by 5 bases and J by 2 bases; unmatched bases: 9. Germline V gene sequence: CDR1 SGHVS, CDR2 FQNEAQ. CDR3 size: 16 residues. In DNA form, the CDR3 reads TGTGCCAGCAGCACCATGCCCGGGACAGGGGCCTACGAGCAGTACTTC. It translates to CASSTMPGTGAYEQYF. Based on the CDR3 plus reference TRBV7-8 and TRBJ2-7, the full variable domain is GAGVSQSPRYKVAKRGQDVALRCDPISGHVSLFWYQQALGQGPEFLTYFQNEAQLDKSGLPSDRFFAERPEGSVSTLKIQRTQQEDSAVYLCASSTMPGTGAYEQYFGPGTRLTVT.

This chain links TRBV15 with TRBJ2-7; D gene ambiguous. Germline V gene data show CDR1 as LNHNV and CDR2 as YYDKDF (reference sequence). The length of the CDR3 is 18 residues. V was shortened by 0 bases and J by 1 base, with 19 bases between the two germline ends. In DNA, the CDR3 is TGTGCCACCAGCAGAGACAGATCCTCGTCGGCTTCATCCTACGAGCAGTACTTC. Residues: CATSRDRSSSASSYEQYF.

The DNA of the CDR3 is TGTGCCAGCAGTCTATTGAGGGCAGATACGCAGTATTTT. Translating gives CASSLLRADTQYF. The J gene is TRBJ2-3, the V gene TRBV6-6, with D perhaps TRBD2 (5 bases). The CDR3 contains 13 residues. CDR1 and CDR2 from the germline V gene are MNHNY and SVGAGI (reference sequence). V lost 5 bases to trimming and J lost 4 bases, with 10 bases between them.

This chain connects TRBV6-6 to TRBJ2-7, with TRBD1 matching over 7 bases. Germline CDR1 is MNHNY and CDR2 is SVGAGI (reference sequence). The V segment lost 6 bases and the J segment 3 bases; nucleotides outside the gene matches: 14. The CDR3 covers 16 residues. The CDR3 loop reads CASRYDRDPFHYEQYF. The DNA for the CDR3 is TGTGCCAGCAGATATGACAGGGACCCTTTTCACTACGAGCAGTACTTC.

The chain has TRBV5-4 and TRBJ2-7; D gene ambiguous. The CDR3 consists of 14 residues. Germline CDR1 SGHNT, CDR2 YYREEE (reference sequence). Trimming removed 0 bases at V and 4 bases at J, with 11 bases between. CDR3 in DNA: TGTGCCAGCAGCTTGGACAGTTCGGTATACGAGCAGTACTTC. Amino acids: CASSLDSSVYEQYF. Using reference TRBV5-4 and TRBJ2-7 for the parts outside the CDR3, the full variable domain is ETGVTQSPTHLIKTRGQQVTLRCSSQSGHNTVSWYQQALGQGPQFIFQYYREEENGRGNFPPRFSGLQFPNYSSELNVNALELDDSALYLCASSLDSSVYEQYFGPGTRLTVT.

The chain is built from TRBV7-8 and TRBJ2-1; 8 nucleotides line up with TRBD2. V lost 5 bases to trimming and J lost 3 bases; unmatched junction nucleotides: 9. There are 16 residues in the CDR3. The V gene's germline CDR1 is SGHVS and CDR2 FQNEAQ. The CDR3 loop is CASSPVPGGNYNEQFF. In DNA, the CDR3 is TGTGCCAGCAGCCCCGTTCCGGGGGGGAACTACAATGAGCAGTTCTTC. The variable domain in full, completed from reference TRBV7-8 and TRBJ2-1, reads GAGVSQSPRYKVAKRGQDVALRCDPISGHVSLFWYQQALGQGPEFLTYFQNEAQLDKSGLPSDRFFAERPEGSVSTLKIQRTQQEDSAVYLCASSPVPGGNYNEQFFGPGTRLTVL.

This chain links TRBV10-3 with TRBJ1-1; 8 bases align to TRBD1. CDR1 is ENHRY, CDR2 SYGVKD, per germline. There are 14 residues in the CDR3. The J segment lost 7 bases and the V segment lost 6 bases, leaving 10 bases of the junction unmatched. CDR3 sequence (DNA): TGTGCCATCAGGACCCAGGGGGCTGTGCGTGAAGCTTTCTTT. Its protein product is CAIRTQGAVREAFF.

V and J are TRBV18 and TRBJ2-7, with TRBD1 matching over 9 bases. Germline V gene lookup returns CDR1 KGHSH and CDR2 LQKENI. Unmatched junction bases numbered 8, after V lost 3 bases and J lost 5 bases. This CDR3 has 15 residues. The CDR3 sequence is CASSPIQGAGHEQYF. DNA of the CDR3: TGTGCCAGCTCACCCATACAGGGGGCTGGCCACGAGCAGTACTTC.

This clone was recorded only once. The V call is TRBV4-2, the J call TRBJ2-3; no firm D call. This CDR3 comprises 14 residues. V was pared by 1 base and J by 1 base, with 6 bases between. Germline assignment: CDR1 LGHNA and CDR2 YNFKEQ. CDR3 region: CASSQGVGTDTQYF. The CDR3 DNA follows: TGTGCCAGCAGCCAAGGAGTAGGCACAGATACGCAGTATTTT.

The CDR3: CASRLAGTGELFF. In DNA form, the CDR3 reads TGTGCCAGCCGACTAGCGGGCACCGGGGAGCTGTTTTTT. V and J are TRBV2 and TRBJ2-2, with TRBD2 identical over 10 bases. The length of the CDR3 is 13 residues. Trimming at V came to 8 bases and at J to 4 bases, leaving 1 base not matched to a gene. Germline CDR1 is SNHLY and CDR2 is FYNNEI.

This clone was found once. The chain links TRBV9 to TRBJ2-1; D remains ambiguous. CDR1 and CDR2 from the germline V gene are SGDLS and YYNGEE. Trimming removed 1 base from V and 5 bases from J, with 10 bases in between. The CDR3 extends over 14 amino acids. The CDR3 loop is CASSVIAGHNEQFF. CDR3 bases: TGTGCCAGCAGCGTAATCGCCGGGCACAATGAGCAGTTCTTC.

The V call is TRBV6-5, the J call TRBJ2-2; D not resolved. In germline, CDR1 is MNHEY, CDR2 SVGAGI. V was pared by 4 bases and J by 0 bases, with 12 bases between. This CDR3 is built from 16 residues. The CDR3 DNA reads as TGTGCCAGCAGTTCGACTCTTTATACGAACACCGGGGAGCTGTTTTTT. Amino acid sequence: CASSSTLYTNTGELFF.

CDR3 DNA: TGTGCCAGCAGTTACTCAACGACAGGGTCCTACGAGCAGTACTTC. Protein product: CASSYSTTGSYEQYF. The chain couples TRBV6-5 to TRBJ2-7, with 7 bases matching TRBD1. V shed 0 bases and J 1 base; nucleotides not matched to a gene: 3. CDR3 size: 15 residues. CDR1 and CDR2 (germline): MNHEY, SVGAGI.

The rearrangement links TRBV19 to TRBJ1-1; TRBD1 matches at 11 bases. The ends lost 5 bases at V and 1 base at J; junction bases unmatched: 9. CDR3 size: 17 residues. Germline V gives CDR1 LNHDA, CDR2 SQIVND (reference sequence). This CDR3 reads CASSLRDRGDQNTEAFF. For the CDR3, the DNA is TGTGCCAGTAGTCTACGGGACAGGGGGGACCAGAACACTGAAGCTTTCTTT. The full variable domain, in which reference TRBV19 and TRBJ1-1 provide the parts outside the CDR3, is DGGITQSPKYLFRKEGQNVTLSCEQNLNHDAMYWYRQDPGQGLRLIYYSQIVNDFQKGDIAEGYSVSREKKESFPLTVTSAQKNPTAFYLCASSLRDRGDQNTEAFFGQGTRLTVV.

This clone was recorded only once. The V gene is TRBV6-1, the J gene TRBJ1-5, with D maybe TRBD1 (5 bases). CDR1 is MNHNS, CDR2 SASEGT, per germline. V shed 6 bases and J shed 3 bases, with 9 bases lying between them. The CDR3 loop spans 13 amino acids. CDR3 nucleotides: TGTGCCAGCAGGGAGACAGCCAATCAGCCCCAGCATTTT. This sequence encodes CASRETANQPQHF.

The CDR3 nucleotides read TGTGCCATCAGTGACTACCTAAGCACAGATACGCAGTATTTT. Protein sequence: CAISDYLSTDTQYF. The J gene is TRBJ2-3, the V gene TRBV10-3; D is unresolved. Trimming removed 3 bases at V and 0 bases at J, with 7 bases between. CDR1 is ENHRY, CDR2 SYGVKD, per germline. This CDR3 comprises 14 residues.

V gene TRBV5-1 combines with J gene TRBJ1-2; D might be TRBD1 (6 bases). Germline V gene data show CDR1 as SGHRS and CDR2 as YFSETQ. This CDR3 comprises 14 residues. The V end was cut by 0 bases, the J end by 6 bases, with 12 bases between. The CDR3 coding sequence is TGCGCCAGCAGCTTGGCAGGGGTGATGGATGGCTACACCTTC. Translating it yields CASSLAGVMDGYTF. The full variable domain, in which reference TRBV5-1 and TRBJ1-2 provide the parts outside the CDR3, is KAGVTQTPRYLIKTRGQQVTLSCSPISGHRSVSWYQQTPGQGLQFLFEYFSETQRNKGNFPGRFSGRQFSNSRSEMNVSTLELGDSALYLCASSLAGVMDGYTFGSGTRLTVV.

This clone showed up just once. The genes are TRBV2 and TRBJ1-3; D not resolved. CDR3 size: 15 residues. CDR1 and CDR2 from the germline V gene are SNHLY and FYNNEI. The V end lost 7 bases, the J end lost 0 bases, and 13 bases lay between the germline ends. CDR3 in amino acids: CASKDSRNSGNTIYF. The CDR3 DNA follows: TGTGCCAGCAAAGACTCCCGGAACTCTGGAAACACCATATATTTT.

V is TRBV30 and J is TRBJ1-1; the match to TRBD1 covers 7 bases. The junction had 6 bases not matched to a gene; V was cut back by 1 base and J by 7 bases. The CDR3 contains 13 residues. Per germline, CDR1 GTSNPN and CDR2 SVGIG (reference sequence). In DNA form, the CDR3 reads TGTGCCTGGAGTGGACAGGGATTTAATGAAGCTTTCTTT. This gives the protein CAWSGQGFNEAFF. Combining the CDR3 with reference TRBV30 and TRBJ1-1 gives the whole variable domain SQTIHQWPATLVQPVGSPLSLECTVEGTSNPNLYWYRQAAGRGLQLLFYSVGIGQISSEVPQNLSASRPQDRQFILSSKKLLLSDSGFYLCAWSGQGFNEAFFGQGTRLTVV.

This clone appeared once. The chain has TRBV6-1 and TRBJ1-2, with D possibly matching TRBD1 (6 bases). V gave up 7 bases and J gave up 6 bases, with 15 bases separating them. Germline V CDR1 and CDR2: MNHNS, SASEGT. The CDR3 length is 13 residues. The CDR3 sequence is CASKLGQSHGYTF. The DNA of the CDR3 is TGTGCCAGCAAGCTAGGACAGAGCCATGGCTACACCTTC.

For the CDR3, the DNA is TGTGCCAGCAGTGACGGATCCGTTGAAGCTTTCTTT. The encoded protein is CASSDGSVEAFF. The chain uses TRBV6-5 and TRBJ1-1; no definite D call. Trimming took 5 bases from V and 7 from J, leaving 11 bases between them. The CDR3 sequence is 12 residues long. CDR1 is MNHEY and CDR2 is SVGAGI in the germline V gene.

CDR3 coding DNA: TGTGCCAGCACCCCCCCTCAACGCGGGGGCGAGCAGTACTTC. Encoded protein: CASTPPQRGGEQYF. The chain uses TRBV6-6 and TRBJ2-7; TRBD2 agrees at 7 bases. The germline CDR1 and CDR2 sequences are MNHNY and SVGAGI (reference sequence). V lost 7 bases, J lost 6 bases, and 12 bases stayed unmatched. This CDR3 spans 14 amino acids.

The rearrangement uses TRBV5-8 and TRBJ1-6, with D perhaps matching TRBD1 (6 bases). The CDR3 is 15 residues long. Trimming left V 4 bases short and J 9 bases short, with 17 bases between. CDR1 and CDR2 from the germline V gene are SGHTS and YDEGEE. The CDR3 DNA is TGTGCCAGCAGCATACAGGGCCTGAGGGGTTCACCCCTCCACTTT. Translated, it gives CASSIQGLRGSPLHF.

This clone appeared once. V usage is TRBV10-3 and J usage is TRBJ1-2, with D possibly being TRBD1 (5 bases). V lost 4 bases and J 7 bases, leaving 13 bases between the germline ends. CDR1 and CDR2 from the germline V gene are ENHRY and SYGVKD. The CDR3 spans 13 residues. As DNA, the CDR3 is TGTGCCATCAGTGTTCAGGGACCCGGTGGCTACACCTTC. It yields the protein CAISVQGPGGYTF.

The rearrangement links TRBV12-5 to TRBJ2-3; D possibly corresponds to TRBD1 (6 bases). The V gene lost 6 bases and the J gene lost 4 bases, with 11 bases spanning the gap. Looked up from germline, CDR1 is LGHNT and CDR2 is FRNRAP. This CDR3 comprises 13 residues. CDR3 in DNA: TGTGCTAGTGGCAGGGGCGCACCAGATACGCAGTATTTT. Translated, it gives CASGRGAPDTQYF.

To note about this clone: The sample contains more than one DNA sequence encoding this CDR3. The V call is TRBV5-1, the J call TRBJ2-5; no firm D call. V lost 0 bases, J lost 5 bases, and 2 bases lay in between. The CDR3 covers 11 residues. Germline values: CDR1 SGHRS, CDR2 YFSETQ. CDR3 nucleotides: TGCGCCAGCAGCTTGGTGGAGACCCAGTACTTC. Translation: CASSLVETQYF.

The V and J genes are TRBV5-5 and TRBJ2-3, with D uncertain. Deletions cut 0 bases from V and 6 bases from J, with 5 bases between. Looked up from germline, CDR1 is SGHKS and CDR2 is YYEKEE (reference sequence). The CDR3 is 12 residues long. The CDR3 nucleotides read TGTGCCAGCAGCTTGGGCCGGGATACGCAGTATTTT. It encodes CASSLGRDTQYF.